This TCR beta chain was identified in a study of blood T cell repertoires in COVID-19. Looking at the study overall: COVID-19 samples from acute and convalescent phases originated in the United States, Italy and Spain. Sources were T cells, B-cell-depleted T cells, or PBMCs; the material itself was cDNA or gDNA.

The study drew participants aged roughly 18 to 89 years from approximately 25 US areas. Cohorts were based on clinical histories the participants reported. Generated by immunoSEQ multiplex PCR, the TCRdb table keeps only in-frame clones and is missing some. Found here are approximately 470,000 clones, roughly nine tenths of them singletons; the top ten hold roughly 0.7%. The sequence came from a woman between 18 and 30 years old who had recovered from COVID-19. Source material: PBMCs or T cells enriched from blood (not recorded which).

The CDR3 loop reads CATGDREAYEQYF. CDR3 bases: TGTGCCACGGGGGACAGGGAGGCCTACGAGCAGTACTTC. The chain couples TRBV19 to TRBJ2-7; 9 bases line up with TRBD1. The V and J ends lost 10 bases and 2 bases, in that order; junction bases with no gene match: 6. Germline assignment: CDR1 LNHDA and CDR2 SQIVND (reference sequence). The CDR3 is 13 amino acids.